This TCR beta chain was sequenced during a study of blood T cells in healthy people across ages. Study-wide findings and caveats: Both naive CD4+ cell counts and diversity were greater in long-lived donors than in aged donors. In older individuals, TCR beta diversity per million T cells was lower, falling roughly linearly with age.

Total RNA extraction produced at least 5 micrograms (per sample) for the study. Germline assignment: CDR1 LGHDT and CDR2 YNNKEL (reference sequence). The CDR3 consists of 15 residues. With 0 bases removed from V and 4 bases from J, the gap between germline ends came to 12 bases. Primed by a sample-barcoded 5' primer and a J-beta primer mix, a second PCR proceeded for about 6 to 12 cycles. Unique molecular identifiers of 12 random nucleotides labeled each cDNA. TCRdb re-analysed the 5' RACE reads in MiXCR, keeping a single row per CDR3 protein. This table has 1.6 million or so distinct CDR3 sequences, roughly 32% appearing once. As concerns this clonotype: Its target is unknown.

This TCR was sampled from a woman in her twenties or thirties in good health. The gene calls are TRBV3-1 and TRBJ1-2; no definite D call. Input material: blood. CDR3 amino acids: CASSQDLAIGYGYTF. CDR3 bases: TGTGCCAGCAGCCAAGACCTTGCCATAGGCTATGGCTACACCTTC.